This T cell receptor (beta chain) is from a study of T cell responses to AZD1222 COVID-19 vaccine. A word on this clone: Its specificity is unknown.

It was second doses at about 4 or about 12 weeks that were pooled. The study, taken as a whole, reports: Increased Spike-specific TCR breadth and depth were observed after two AZD1222 doses. A mostly white British donor set with more females was recruited, and clonal diversity was possibly underestimated. Baseline antibody screening turned up just 6 or 7 seropositive AZD1222 recipients.

Using immunoSEQ multiplex PCR, the repertoire was profiled, and TCRdb retains in-frame clones only, with some absent. The sample records 140,000 or so clones, about nine tenths being singletons. This material consisted of peripheral blood, taken 28 days after the second AZD1222 dose. The receptor's source is an adult who received the AZD1222 COVID-19 vaccine.

The DNA of the CDR3 is TGCGCCAGCAGCCAAGTTGGGTTTTTAGGGAGAGTAAATGAGCAGTTCTTC. Translation gives CASSQVGFLGRVNEQFF. The V call is TRBV4-3, the J call TRBJ2-1; the D gene is possibly TRBD2 (5 bases). The CDR3 covers 17 residues. The V gene lost 1 base and the J gene lost 7 bases, with 20 bases spanning the gap. Per the germline V gene, CDR1 is LGHNA and CDR2 is YSLEER.